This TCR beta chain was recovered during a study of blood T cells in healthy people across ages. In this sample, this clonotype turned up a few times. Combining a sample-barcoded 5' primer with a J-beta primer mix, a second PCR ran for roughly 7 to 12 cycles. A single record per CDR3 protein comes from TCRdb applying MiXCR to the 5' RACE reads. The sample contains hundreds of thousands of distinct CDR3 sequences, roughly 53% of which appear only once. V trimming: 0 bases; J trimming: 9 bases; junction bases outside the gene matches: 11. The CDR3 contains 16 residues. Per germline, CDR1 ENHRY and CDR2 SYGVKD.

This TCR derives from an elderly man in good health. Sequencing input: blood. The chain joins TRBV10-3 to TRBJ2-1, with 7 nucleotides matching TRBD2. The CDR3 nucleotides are TGTGCCATCAGTGAGTCTTTGGGGGGAGGGCCGGCTGAGCAGTTCTTC. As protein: CAISESLGGGPAEQFF.